A single T cell receptor (beta chain) is shown here with its context. The data derive from a study of blood T cell repertoires in COVID-19. Study summary: Sources were T cells, B-cell-depleted T cells, or PBMCs; the material itself was cDNA or gDNA.

V shed 0 bases and J 7 bases; nucleotides not matched to a gene: 3. The length of the CDR3 is 14 residues. Germline-derived CDR1 and CDR2 are SGDLS and YYNGEE. In the study's own analysis: The assay estimated nucleated cells by amplifying reference gene primers. Method: immunoSEQ multiplex PCR; TCRdb's copy keeps in-frame clones and lacks some. Clonal size and the V and J genes are those of that table, whereas D and trimming came from the DNA. The profile covers more than 110,000 clones, with roughly 85% appearing a single time and roughly 3.4% taken by the ten largest. The sample taken for sequencing was peripheral blood. The sequence came from a man in his sixties with acute or convalescent COVID-19. This sequence joins TRBV9 and TRBJ2-1, with TRBD2 matching over 8 bases. CDR3 sequence reads: CASSVVLADNEQFF. The CDR3 DNA is TGTGCCAGCAGCGTAGTACTAGCGGATAATGAGCAGTTCTTC.